The sequence of this TCR beta chain was determined in a study of PD-1 blockade in classical Hodgkin lymphoma. Study-level information: Patients were administered nivolumab (3 mg/kg intravenously) every 2 weeks.

Study findings and constraints: Repertoire differences lack defined causes, possibly disease activity or prior therapy. Newly diagnosed patients were said to have less baseline TCR diversity than healthy donors did.

The length of the CDR3 is 12 residues. V was shortened by 5 bases and J by 4 bases, with 9 bases between the two germline ends. Germline CDR1 is MDHEN and CDR2 is SYDVKM. A note on this clone: Its specificity is not known.

All the patients suffered relapse after autologous stem cell transplantation, and brentuximab vedotin exposure differed. Libraries were prepared by immunoSEQ multiplex PCR; TCRdb keeps only in-frame clonotypes and omits some of them. The table shows roughly 14,000 clones, with 70% to 90% occurring only once. V is TRBV28 and J is TRBJ2-7; unclear D gene. The material sequenced was peripheral blood mononuclear cells (PBMCs), taken at baseline. The receptor was isolated from a human donor with classical Hodgkin lymphoma. DNA of the CDR3: TGTGCCAGCAGTCGACGGCAGTACGAGCAGTACTTC. It yields the protein CASSRRQYEQYF.